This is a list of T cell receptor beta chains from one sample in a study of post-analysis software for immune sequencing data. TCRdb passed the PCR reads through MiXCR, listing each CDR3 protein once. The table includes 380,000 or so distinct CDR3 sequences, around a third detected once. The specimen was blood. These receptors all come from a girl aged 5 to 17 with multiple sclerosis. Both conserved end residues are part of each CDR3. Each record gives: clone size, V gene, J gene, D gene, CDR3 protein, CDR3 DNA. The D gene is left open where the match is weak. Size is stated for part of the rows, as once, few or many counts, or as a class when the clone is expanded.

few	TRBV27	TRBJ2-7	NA	CASGPGAPKVEQYF	TGTGCCAGCGGCCCCGGGGCCCCAAAGGTCGAGCAGTACTTC
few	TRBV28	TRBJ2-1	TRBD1	CASSGLSDRQIYNEQFF	TGTGCCAGCAGTGGGCTTTCGGACAGGCAAATCTACAATGAGCAGTTCTTC
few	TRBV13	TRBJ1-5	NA	CASSLGRIHSNQPQHF	TGTGCCAGCAGCTTAGGACGGATTCATAGCAATCAGCCCCAGCATTTT
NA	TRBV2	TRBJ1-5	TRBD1	CASRGTVWDRGQPQHF	TGTGCCAGCAGGGGCACGGTTTGGGACAGGGGTCAGCCCCAGCATTTT
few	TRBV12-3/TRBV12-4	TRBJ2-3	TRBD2	CASSSGTTSTDTQYF	TGTGCCAGCAGTTCGGGGACTACTAGCACAGATACGCAGTATTTT
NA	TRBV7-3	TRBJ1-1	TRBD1	CASSSMTGGDTEAFF	TGTGCCAGCAGCTCCATGACAGGGGGAGACACTGAAGCTTTCTTT
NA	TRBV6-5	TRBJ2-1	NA	CASSYGLPYNEQFF	TGTGCCAGCAGTTACGGACTTCCCTACAATGAGCAGTTCTTC
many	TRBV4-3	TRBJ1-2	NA	CASSQGITSGYNYGYTF	TGCGCCAGCAGCCAAGGGATCACATCGGGCTATAACTATGGCTACACCTTC
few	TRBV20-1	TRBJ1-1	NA	CSAPDSSIPRGAFF	TGCAGTGCCCCGGACAGCTCTATCCCCCGGGGAGCTTTCTTT
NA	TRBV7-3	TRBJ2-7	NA	CASSLRAGTDYEQYF	TGTGCCAGCAGCTTAAGGGCCGGGACGGACTACGAGCAGTACTTC
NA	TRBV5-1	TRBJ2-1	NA	CASSLEGQYSYNEQFF	TGCGCCAGCAGCTTGGAAGGACAGTACTCCTACAATGAGCAGTTCTTC
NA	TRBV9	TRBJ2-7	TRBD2	CASSVWTSGGPQYF	TGTGCCAGCAGCGTTTGGACTAGCGGGGGGCCCCAGTACTTC
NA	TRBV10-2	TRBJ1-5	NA	CASSDETYSNQPQHF	TGCGCCAGCAGTGATGAGACTTATAGCAATCAGCCCCAGCATTTT
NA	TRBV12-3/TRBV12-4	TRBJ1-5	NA	CASMGGGRGQPQHF	TGTGCCAGCATGGGGGGAGGTCGCGGTCAGCCCCAGCATTTT
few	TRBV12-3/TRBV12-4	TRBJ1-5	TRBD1	CASSIFRQGDQPQHF	TGTGCCAGCAGTATATTTCGACAGGGGGATCAGCCCCAGCATTTT
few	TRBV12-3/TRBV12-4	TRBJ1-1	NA	CASSQQNSNTEAFF	TGTGCCAGCAGTCAGCAAAACTCCAACACTGAAGCTTTCTTT
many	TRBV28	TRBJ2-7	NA	CAGGGNSYEQYF	TGTGCCGGAGGAGGAAACTCCTACGAGCAGTACTTC
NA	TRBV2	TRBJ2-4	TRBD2	CASRPVPGLAWKAKNIQYF	TGTGCCAGCAGACCCGTCCCGGGACTAGCGTGGAAGGCCAAAAACATTCAGTACTTC
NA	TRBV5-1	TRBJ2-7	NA	CASSFGSPGTGSYEQYF	TGCGCCAGCAGCTTTGGCTCCCCCGGGACGGGCTCCTACGAGCAGTACTTC
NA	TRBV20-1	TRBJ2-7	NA	CSAREGSAANNEQYF	TGCAGTGCTAGAGAGGGTTCGGCGGCGAACAATGAGCAGTACTTC
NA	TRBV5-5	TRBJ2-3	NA	CASSYEVDTQYF	TGTGCCAGCAGCTATGAAGTAGATACGCAGTATTTT
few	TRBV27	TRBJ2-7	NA	CASRLTGTLYEQYF	TGTGCCAGCAGACTTACGGGGACACTTTACGAGCAGTACTTC
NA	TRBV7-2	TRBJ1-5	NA	CASSLDSPKPQHF	TGTGCCAGCAGCCTGGACAGCCCTAAGCCCCAGCATTTT
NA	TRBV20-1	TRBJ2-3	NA	CSASIRGPSDTQYF	TGCAGTGCTAGTATACGGGGCCCCTCAGATACGCAGTATTTT
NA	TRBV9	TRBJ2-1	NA	CASSRTRPGRAYNEQFF	TGTGCCAGCAGCCGAACACGACCGGGACGGGCATACAATGAGCAGTTCTTC
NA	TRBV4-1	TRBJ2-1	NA	CASSQGRLGSSSYNEQFF	TGCGCCAGCAGCCAAGGGAGGTTGGGCTCAAGCTCCTACAATGAGCAGTTCTTC
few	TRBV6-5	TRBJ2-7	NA	CASSSGRLVSYEQYF	TGTGCCAGCAGTTCCGGGCGACTGGTCTCCTACGAGCAGTACTTC
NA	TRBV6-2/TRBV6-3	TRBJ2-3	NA	CASSYESDTQYF	TGTGCCAGCAGTTACGAGTCAGATACGCAGTATTTT
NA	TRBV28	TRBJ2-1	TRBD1	CASSNHDLRTGGGHEQFF	TGTGCCAGCAGTAACCACGACCTCCGGACAGGGGGAGGCCATGAGCAGTTCTTC
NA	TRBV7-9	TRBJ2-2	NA	CASSPRDSNTGELFF	TGTGCCAGCAGCCCCCGCGACTCGAACACCGGGGAGCTGTTTTTT
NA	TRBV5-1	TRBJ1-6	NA	CASSTQRNSPLHF	TGCGCCAGCAGTACTCAGAGGAATTCACCCCTCCACTTT
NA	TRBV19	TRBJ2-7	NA	CASSIGDGAYEQYF	TGTGCCAGTAGTATCGGGGACGGAGCCTACGAGCAGTACTTC
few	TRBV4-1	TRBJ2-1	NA	CASSQGLRAGKYNEQFF	TGCGCCAGCAGCCAAGGGTTAAGGGCAGGGAAATACAATGAGCAGTTCTTC
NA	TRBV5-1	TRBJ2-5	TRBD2	CASSFGLAGSTGETQYF	TGCGCCAGCAGCTTTGGACTAGCGGGGTCTACGGGGGAGACCCAGTACTTC
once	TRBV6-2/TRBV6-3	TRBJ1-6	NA	CASSPRDHYNSPLHF	TGTGCCAGCAGTCCGAGGGACCACTATAATTCACCCCTCCACTTT
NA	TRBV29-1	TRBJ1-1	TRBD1	CSVVWDRGTEAFF	TGCAGCGTTGTGTGGGACAGGGGGACTGAAGCTTTCTTT
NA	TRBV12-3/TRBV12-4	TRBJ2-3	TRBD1	CASSYRGHGDTQYF	TGTGCCAGCAGCTACAGGGGGCATGGAGATACGCAGTATTTT
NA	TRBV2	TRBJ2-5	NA	CASSDWDTQYF	TGTGCCAGCAGTGACTGGGACACCCAGTACTTC
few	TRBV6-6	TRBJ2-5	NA	CASSMTGTPPETQYF	TGTGCCAGCAGCATGACCGGGACCCCCCCGGAGACCCAGTACTTC
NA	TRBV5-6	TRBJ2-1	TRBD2	CASSPWQGGDRGDEQFF	TGTGCCAGCAGTCCTTGGCAGGGCGGTGACCGGGGGGATGAGCAGTTCTTC
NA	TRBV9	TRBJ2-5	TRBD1	CASSVVLRQGCDQETQYF	TGTGCCAGCAGCGTAGTGCTCAGACAGGGTTGCGATCAAGAGACCCAGTACTTC
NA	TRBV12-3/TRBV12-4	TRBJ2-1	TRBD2	CASSLQRGGHNEQFF	TGTGCCAGCAGTTTACAGCGGGGGGGCCACAATGAGCAGTTCTTC
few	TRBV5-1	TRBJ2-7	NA	CASQVKGSYEQYF	TGCGCCAGCCAAGTTAAGGGTTCCTACGAGCAGTACTTC
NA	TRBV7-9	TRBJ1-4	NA	CASSLEGRPLNEKRFF	TGTGCCAGCAGCTTAGAAGGCCGACCCCTCAATGAAAAACGGTTTTTT
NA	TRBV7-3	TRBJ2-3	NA	CASSLNGYTDTQYF	TGTGCCAGCAGCTTAAACGGTTACACAGATACGCAGTATTTT
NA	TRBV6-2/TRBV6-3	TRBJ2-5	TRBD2	CASSYGGLADNQETQYF	TGTGCCAGCAGTTACGGTGGGCTAGCGGATAACCAAGAGACCCAGTACTTC
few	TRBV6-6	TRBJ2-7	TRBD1	CASSSTGRRSYEQYF	TGTGCCAGCAGTTCGACAGGGCGACGATCCTACGAGCAGTACTTC